This T cell receptor beta chain is drawn from a study of OX40 agonist ivuxolimab in advanced cancers. Study-level results: Researchers did not establish what antigens the expanded peripheral T cells target. Relative to CD4+ cells, CD8+ T cells on average had more expanded clones.

On this clone itself: The target antigen is unknown.

Any history of autoimmune disease or systemic immunosuppression disqualified patients. Some clones are missing from TCRdb's copy, which holds only in-frame ones; the method was immunoSEQ multiplex PCR. This repertoire shows approximately 89,000 clones, approximately 91% found once; its top ten account for around 0.71%. The germline V gene encodes CDR1 SNHLY and CDR2 FYNNEI. The germline V and J ends were trimmed by 6 bases and 2 bases, with 11 bases remaining between them. The CDR3 covers 13 residues. This clonotype originated in an adult with an advanced solid tumor such as melanoma, head and neck, liver or kidney cancer. The sequencing used CD4+ or CD8+ T cells sorted from blood, collected in a trial of the OX40 agonist ivuxolimab. This chain links TRBV2 with TRBJ2-7; D may be TRBD2 (5 bases). The CDR3: CASRAGVTYEQYF. Written as DNA, the CDR3 is TGTGCCAGCAGGGCCGGGGTTACCTACGAGCAGTACTTC.